This is a list of T cell receptor beta chains from one sample in a study of blood T cell repertoires in COVID-19. TCRdb's table, derived via immunoSEQ multiplex PCR, lists solely in-frame clones and lacks some. This table has 200,000 to 250,000 clones, under 85% appearing once. The sample was peripheral blood. These receptors were collected from a woman aged 80 or over with COVID-19, enrolled during active disease. Both conserved end residues are part of each CDR3. Each record gives: CDR3 protein, CDR3 DNA, J gene, V gene, D gene, CDR3 length, clone size. D genes are given only for firm matches. Size values are once, few and many counts, or a class for expanded clones, and some rows have none.

cdr3_aa: CASSQSGGNPELEAFF; cdr3_nt: TGCGCCAGCAGTCAATCTGGCGGAAACCCCGAACTTGAAGCTTTCTTT; j_call: TRBJ1-1; v_call: TRBV23-1; d_call: NA; cdr3_length: 16; clone_size: once
cdr3_aa: CASSPDRAGGTDIQYF; cdr3_nt: TGCGCCAGCAGCCCGGACAGGGCGGGCGGGACCGACATTCAGTACTTC; j_call: TRBJ2-4; v_call: TRBV5-1; d_call: TRBD1; cdr3_length: 16; clone_size: NA
cdr3_aa: CASSLDRGSNQPQHF; cdr3_nt: TGTGCCAGTAGTTTAGACAGGGGAAGCAATCAGCCCCAGCATTTT; j_call: TRBJ1-5; v_call: TRBV19; d_call: TRBD1; cdr3_length: 15; clone_size: NA
cdr3_aa: CASSASSGGETQYF; cdr3_nt: TGTGCCAGCAGCGCCTCTAGCGGGGGTGAGACCCAGTACTTC; j_call: TRBJ2-5; v_call: TRBV9; d_call: TRBD2; cdr3_length: 14; clone_size: NA
cdr3_aa: CASSTSGAYNEQFF; cdr3_nt: TGTGCCAGCAGCACTAGCGGGGCGTACAATGAGCAGTTCTTC; j_call: TRBJ2-1; v_call: TRBV3-1/TRBV3-2; d_call: TRBD2; cdr3_length: 14; clone_size: NA
cdr3_aa: CASSTQLAERRGTDTQYF; cdr3_nt: TGTGCCAGCAGCACGCAACTAGCGGAAAGACGGGGGACAGATACGCAGTATTTT; j_call: TRBJ2-3; v_call: TRBV21-1; d_call: NA; cdr3_length: 18; clone_size: NA
cdr3_aa: CATQGPRTGNTEAFF; cdr3_nt: TGTGCCACCCAGGGGCCGCGGACGGGGAACACTGAAGCTTTCTTT; j_call: TRBJ1-1; v_call: TRBV7-9; d_call: NA; cdr3_length: 15; clone_size: NA
cdr3_aa: CASSQDQSGDNYGYTF; cdr3_nt: TGCGCCAGCAGCCAAGACCAGTCGGGAGATAACTATGGCTACACCTTC; j_call: TRBJ1-2; v_call: TRBV4-1; d_call: NA; cdr3_length: 16; clone_size: NA
cdr3_aa: CATSDSRWRGTEAFF; cdr3_nt: TGTGCCACCAGTGACTCCAGGTGGCGGGGAACTGAAGCTTTCTTT; j_call: TRBJ1-1; v_call: TRBV24-1; d_call: NA; cdr3_length: 15; clone_size: many
cdr3_aa: CASSPPAGYETQYF; cdr3_nt: TGTGCCAGCTCACCACCAGCGGGGTACGAGACCCAGTACTTC; j_call: TRBJ2-5; v_call: TRBV18; d_call: TRBD2; cdr3_length: 14; clone_size: NA
cdr3_aa: CASRERRSGNTIYF; cdr3_nt: TGTGCCAGCAGGGAACGTCGCTCTGGAAACACCATATATTTT; j_call: TRBJ1-3; v_call: TRBV2; d_call: NA; cdr3_length: 14; clone_size: medium-sized
cdr3_aa: CASSLREGKDTQYF; cdr3_nt: TGTGCCAGCAGTCTCCGGGAAGGGAAAGATACGCAGTATTTT; j_call: TRBJ2-3; v_call: TRBV7-9; d_call: NA; cdr3_length: 14; clone_size: NA
cdr3_aa: CASSPMDRGFKNIQYF; cdr3_nt: TGTGCCAGCAGCCCCATGGACAGGGGTTTTAAAAACATTCAGTACTTC; j_call: TRBJ2-4; v_call: TRBV3-1/TRBV3-2; d_call: TRBD1; cdr3_length: 16; clone_size: NA
cdr3_aa: CASSQGQGGGPKYNEQFF; cdr3_nt: TGTGCCAGCAGCCAGGGACAGGGGGGAGGCCCAAAATACAATGAGCAGTTCTTC; j_call: TRBJ2-1; v_call: TRBV7-9; d_call: TRBD1; cdr3_length: 18; clone_size: NA
cdr3_aa: CASLMGDREGTEAFF; cdr3_nt: TGTGCCAGCTTGATGGGAGACAGGGAAGGGACTGAAGCTTTCTTT; j_call: TRBJ1-1; v_call: TRBV28; d_call: TRBD1; cdr3_length: 15; clone_size: NA
cdr3_aa: CASSLISGRRTDTQYF; cdr3_nt: TGTGCCAGCAGTCTCATCAGCGGGAGGCGCACAGATACGCAGTATTTT; j_call: TRBJ2-3; v_call: TRBV3-1/TRBV3-2; d_call: TRBD2; cdr3_length: 16; clone_size: NA
cdr3_aa: CASSFGQGYGYTF; cdr3_nt: TGTGCCAGCAGCTTCGGACAGGGGTACGGCTACACCTTC; j_call: TRBJ1-2; v_call: TRBV11-2; d_call: TRBD1; cdr3_length: 13; clone_size: NA
cdr3_aa: CASSLVGAPGANVLTF; cdr3_nt: TGCGCCAGCAGCTTGGTAGGGGCCCCTGGGGCCAACGTCCTGACTTTC; j_call: TRBJ2-6; v_call: TRBV5-1; d_call: NA; cdr3_length: 16; clone_size: few
cdr3_aa: CASSVDQGSSYEQYF; cdr3_nt: TGTGCCAGCAGCGTAGATCAGGGGAGCTCCTACGAGCAGTACTTC; j_call: TRBJ2-7; v_call: TRBV9; d_call: NA; cdr3_length: 15; clone_size: NA
cdr3_aa: CASSVDRGTQYF; cdr3_nt: TGTGCCAGCAGCGTAGATAGGGGGACCCAGTACTTC; j_call: TRBJ2-5; v_call: TRBV9; d_call: NA; cdr3_length: 12; clone_size: NA
cdr3_aa: CASSQRTGGMNTEAFF; cdr3_nt: TGTGCCAGCAGCCAAAGGACAGGGGGGATGAACACTGAAGCTTTCTTT; j_call: TRBJ1-1; v_call: TRBV14; d_call: TRBD1; cdr3_length: 16; clone_size: NA
cdr3_aa: CASRRDSSSGNTIYF; cdr3_nt: TGTGCCAGCAGACGGGACAGTTCCTCTGGAAACACCATATATTTT; j_call: TRBJ1-3; v_call: TRBV6-5; d_call: TRBD1; cdr3_length: 15; clone_size: NA